The sequence of this TCR beta chain was determined in a study of T cell responses to AZD1222 COVID-19 vaccine. Study information: Some second doses came at about 4 weeks and others at about 12 weeks; these were pooled. Overall study results and limits: Across spike, vaccine-associated CD4 TCRs were found, dominant at 160-218 and 743-854. Only 5 or 6 people who got AZD1222 tested seropositive at baseline. Females outnumbered males among donors, who were mostly white British; clonal diversity was possibly underestimated.

Details on this clone: The antigen is not known.

Method: immunoSEQ multiplex PCR; TCRdb's copy keeps in-frame clones and lacks some. The table shows 150,000 to 200,000 clones, with roughly 94% occurring only once. V lost 2 bases to trimming and J lost 5 bases, with 15 bases between them. CDR3 length equals 15 residues. Per germline, CDR1 MNHEY and CDR2 SMNVEV (reference sequence). The sequence was collected from an adult in good health. The sample consisted of peripheral blood, taken on day 0 of AZD1222 vaccination. The chain combines TRBV27 with TRBJ1-2, with D possibly matching TRBD1 (5 bases). The CDR3 coding sequence is TGTGCCAGCAGTTTAGGAGGGGTCCCCCCTTATGGCTACACCTTC. Translation gives CASSLGGVPPYGYTF.